Presented here are 8 T cell receptor beta chains from one specimen sequenced in a study of blood T cell repertoires in COVID-19. The table came from immunoSEQ multiplex PCR; TCRdb's copy has only in-frame clones and leaves some out. The data contain approximately 470,000 clones, 87% of them seen just once; the ten biggest clones take up 0.7%. The sample was PBMCs or T cells enriched from blood (not recorded which). These receptors were taken from a woman under 30 who had recovered from COVID-19.

As DNA, the CDR3 is TGTGCCAGTAGTCGGACAGGGATTATGAGATATGGCTACACCTTC. Amino acid sequence: CASSRTGIMRYGYTF. V usage is TRBV19 and J usage is TRBJ1-2; 8 nucleotides match TRBD1. CDR1 is LNHDA and CDR2 is SQIVND in the germline V gene (reference sequence). Trimming took 5 bases from V and 5 from J; bases not matched to a gene: 10. CDR3 length: 15 amino acids. Supplemented by reference TRBV19 and TRBJ1-2, the full variable domain reads DGGITQSPKYLFRKEGQNVTLSCEQNLNHDAMYWYRQDPGQGLRLIYYSQIVNDFQKGDIAEGYSVSREKKESFPLTVTSAQKNPTAFYLCASSRTGIMRYGYTFGSGTRLTVV.

The chain is built from TRBV5-4 and TRBJ1-2; 7 nucleotides align to TRBD1. The V segment lost 9 bases and the J segment 8 bases; nucleotides outside the gene matches: 10. The length of the CDR3 is 12 residues. Germline CDR1 SGHNT, CDR2 YYREEE (reference sequence). The CDR3 reads CATADRVGGYTF. CDR3 bases: TGTGCCACCGCAGACAGGGTAGGCGGCTACACCTTC.

The chain has TRBV9 and TRBJ2-3; a weak D match, TRBD2 (5 bases). Deletions cut 3 bases from V and 3 bases from J, with 17 bases between. CDR1 is SGDLS, CDR2 YYNGEE, per germline. This CDR3 has 16 amino acids. The CDR3 region has the DNA TGTGCCAGCAGCGCCGGACTGACTCAATCTACAGATACGCAGTATTTT. Its translation: CASSAGLTQSTDTQYF.

V is TRBV19 and J is TRBJ1-2; a weak D match, TRBD1 (6 bases). Deletions cut 4 bases from V and 2 bases from J, with 14 bases between. This CDR3 is built from 15 residues. Germline assignment: CDR1 LNHDA and CDR2 SQIVND (reference sequence). The CDR3 is CASSTLGGANYGYTF. The DNA for the CDR3 is TGTGCCAGTAGTACCCTAGGGGGGGCCAACTATGGCTACACCTTC.

The chain links TRBV20-1 to TRBJ2-5, with TRBD2 matching over 11 bases. Trimming took 3 bases from V and 5 from J; bases not matched to a gene: 5. Germline loops: CDR1 DFQATT, CDR2 SNEGSKA (reference sequence). The length of the CDR3 is 14 residues. Here the CDR3 reads CSASALAGVETQYF. The CDR3 bases are TGCAGTGCTAGTGCACTAGCGGGGGTGGAGACCCAGTACTTC.

J is TRBJ2-2 and V is TRBV4-2, with 7 bases fitting TRBD2. The CDR3 contains 16 residues. Germline V gene data show CDR1 as LGHNA and CDR2 as YNFKEQ. The junction had 7 bases not matched to a gene; V was cut back by 1 base and J by 5 bases. The CDR3 loop reads CASSQGGRGGTGELFF. In DNA, the CDR3 is TGTGCCAGCAGCCAAGGGGGACGGGGAGGGACCGGGGAGCTGTTTTTT.

The chain uses TRBV5-1 and TRBJ2-2, with 13 positions matching TRBD2. Germline CDR1 is SGHRS and CDR2 is YFSETQ. The CDR3 is 15 residues long. The V segment lost 4 bases and the J segment 3 bases; nucleotides outside the gene matches: 0. CDR3 sequence: CASSGTSGDTGELFF. CDR3 bases: TGCGCCAGCAGCGGGACTAGCGGGGACACCGGGGAGCTGTTTTTT.

J is TRBJ2-3 and V is TRBV3-1 (or the pseudogene TRBV3-2); 8 positions match TRBD2. The trim removed 0 bases at V and 8 bases at J, leaving 13 bases unmatched. CDR3 size: 17 residues. Germline-derived CDR1 and CDR2 are LGHDT and YNNKEL (reference sequence). CDR3 in amino acids: CASSQDVGELAESTQYF. The CDR3 region has the DNA TGTGCCAGCAGCCAAGATGTAGGAGAACTAGCGGAAAGTACGCAGTATTTT.